This entry lists 23 T cell receptor beta chains sequenced from one sample in a study of CD8 T cells in ankylosing spondylitis. Each CDR3 protein is one row after TCRdb ran MiXCR on the 5' RACE reads. The sample has over 400,000 distinct CDR3 sequences, about 24% seen once. General study results and limits: Roughly eight highly homologous variants made up a TCR beta motif that seemed to typify ankylosing spondylitis blood.

Their recognized antigens are unknown. The specimen sequenced was blood, either unsorted or a sorted T cell fraction (not recorded which). Receptors were obtained from a male donor with ankylosing spondylitis.

CDR3 protein: CASRSTGTMNTGELFF. CDR3 bases: TGTGCCAGCAGGTCCACAGGCACAATGAACACCGGGGAGCTGTTTTTT. This sequence joins TRBV6-1 and TRBJ2-2, with a weak D call TRBD1 (5 bases). This CDR3 is built from 16 residues. The V gene lost 6 bases and the J gene lost 1 base, with 15 bases spanning the gap. Germline V lookup: CDR1 MNHNS, CDR2 SASEGT.

This chain connects TRBV7-2 to TRBJ1-6, with unresolved D. The CDR3 length is 15 residues. V gave up 1 base and J gave up 8 bases, with 12 bases separating them. The germline gives CDR1 SGHTA, CDR2 FQGNSA. CDR3 nucleotide sequence: TGTGCCAGCAGCTTAGAAAGGACCATATATTCACCCCTCCACTTT. This sequence encodes CASSLERTIYSPLHF. The whole variable domain, filled in from reference TRBV7-2 and TRBJ1-6, reads GAGVSQSPSNKVTEKGKDVELRCDPISGHTALYWYRQSLGQGLEFLIYFQGNSAPDKSGLPSDRFSAERTGGSVSTLTIQRTQQEDSAVYLCASSLERTIYSPLHFGNGTRLTVT.

CDR3 region: CSVRDSGGANEKLFF. CDR3 nucleotide sequence: TGCAGCGTTAGGGACAGCGGGGGAGCAAATGAAAAACTGTTTTTT. The V and J genes are TRBV29-1 and TRBJ1-4; TRBD1 aligns across 7 bases. The CDR3 covers 15 residues. The V gene end was trimmed by 5 bases and the J gene end by 5 bases; junction bases not matched to a gene: 11. Germline V gene lookup returns CDR1 SQVTM and CDR2 ANQGSEA.

This clonotype has just a few counts. This sequence joins TRBV3-1 and TRBJ1-4; D is possibly TRBD1 (6 bases). Looked up from germline, CDR1 is LGHDT and CDR2 is YNNKEL (reference sequence). Trimming cost V 4 bases and J 8 bases, with 14 bases left between them. The CDR3 length is 14 residues. The CDR3 region is CASSPRGLGEKLFF. The CDR3 DNA reads as TGTGCCAGCAGCCCACGGGGGCTGGGAGAAAAACTGTTTTTT.

This clonotype was picked up a small number of times. The rearrangement joins TRBV5-1 to TRBJ2-1; 14 bases line up with TRBD2. Per the germline V gene, CDR1 is SGHRS and CDR2 is YFSETQ. J was trimmed by 9 bases and V by 2 bases; bases with no gene match: 4. The CDR3 length is 15 residues. The CDR3 DNA sequence: TGCGCCAGCAGCTTCGGGACTAGCGGGAGAGCTGAGCAGTTCTTC. Translation: CASSFGTSGRAEQFF.

This clonotype was found a few times. The chain couples TRBV5-1 to TRBJ1-3; D may be TRBD1 (5 bases). CDR1 is SGHRS and CDR2 is YFSETQ in the germline V gene. The CDR3 length is 15 residues. V lost 0 bases, J lost 2 bases, and 9 bases lay in between. The CDR3 nucleotides read TGCGCCAGCAGCTTGGGAGGGACTCCTGGAAACACCATATATTTT. Encoded protein: CASSLGGTPGNTIYF.

The chain recombines TRBV7-9 with TRBJ2-5; 12 bases agree with TRBD2. After removal of 5 bases from V and 5 bases from J, the junction contained 9 bases not matched to a gene. Germline-derived CDR1 and CDR2 are SEHNR and FQNEAQ (reference sequence). This CDR3 comprises 16 residues. The chain's CDR3 is CASSHGASGRVETQYF. The CDR3 DNA follows: TGTGCCAGCAGCCATGGAGCTAGCGGGAGGGTCGAGACCCAGTACTTC.

The table lists this clonotype with a few counts. J is TRBJ1-2 and V is TRBV12-3 or TRBV12-4, with D perhaps matching TRBD1 (6 bases). The CDR3 has 14 amino acids. The V end was cut by 3 bases, the J end by 5 bases, with 13 bases between. CDR3 sequence: CASSLDDRTYGYTF. The DNA for the CDR3 is TGTGCCAGCAGTTTGGACGACAGGACTTATGGCTACACCTTC.

The genes are TRBV12-3 or TRBV12-4 and TRBJ2-5; unclear D gene. This CDR3 contains 13 residues. V was cut by 7 bases and J by 1 base, with 10 bases left in between. CDR3 residues: CASTMGIQETQYF. The CDR3 DNA reads TGTGCCAGCACCATGGGGATCCAAGAGACCCAGTACTTC.

The rearrangement joins TRBV20-1 to TRBJ2-5; 9 bases fit TRBD2. This CDR3 spans 15 amino acids. J lost 1 base, V lost 5 bases, and 8 bases had no gene match. The V gene's germline CDR1 is DFQATT and CDR2 SNEGSKA (reference sequence). The CDR3 sequence is CSAPIAGVSQETQYF. CDR3 bases: TGCAGTGCTCCGATAGCGGGAGTATCCCAAGAGACCCAGTACTTC.

This clonotype was detected a few times. Written as DNA, the CDR3 is TGTGCCACCAGCACAGGGGCGAACACTGAAGCTTTCTTT. Translated, it gives CATSTGANTEAFF. The V call is TRBV24-1, the J call TRBJ1-1, with 7 nucleotides matching TRBD1. V lost 7 bases and J lost 1; bases outside the gene matches: 2. Germline values: CDR1 KGHDR, CDR2 SFDVKD. The length of the CDR3 is 13 residues.

The gene calls are TRBV20-1 and TRBJ1-4; 7 nucleotides align to TRBD1. Germline loops: CDR1 DFQATT, CDR2 SNEGSKA (reference sequence). This CDR3 contains 14 residues. J lost 0 bases, V lost 2 bases, and 0 bases had no gene match. The CDR3 loop reads CSARQGATNEKLFF. The CDR3 DNA is TGCAGTGCTAGACAGGGGGCAACTAATGAAAAACTGTTTTTT.

V and J are TRBV29-1 and TRBJ2-1, with unresolved D. CDR1 and CDR2 from the germline V gene are SQVTM and ANQGSEA. The CDR3 contains 10 residues. The V and J ends lost 3 bases and 8 bases respectively, with 5 bases between them. CDR3 loop: CSVDSYEQFF. CDR3 nucleotide sequence: TGCAGCGTTGATTCCTATGAGCAGTTCTTC.

The chain is built from TRBV10-3 and TRBJ2-7, with 7 bases that match TRBD1. Germline V CDR1 and CDR2: ENHRY, SYGVKD. There are 12 residues in the CDR3. The ends lost 3 bases at V and 5 bases at J; junction bases unmatched: 1. CDR3 region: CAISDQGDEQYF. Written as DNA, the CDR3 is TGTGCCATCAGTGATCAGGGGGACGAGCAGTACTTC.

This chain connects TRBV11-1 to TRBJ2-4; D is perhaps TRBD1 or TRBD2 (5 bases each). The germline CDR1 and CDR2 sequences are SGHAT and FQDESV (reference sequence). CDR3 size: 14 residues. Between the trimmed V and J ends, which lost 5 bases and 2 bases, there was a span of 10 bases. The CDR3 region has the DNA TGTGCCAGCAGCGTGAGGGGACCCAAAAACATTCAGTACTTC. Its protein is CASSVRGPKNIQYF.

The chain combines TRBV11-2 with TRBJ2-1; the D is unclear. The CDR3 is made up of 13 amino acids. The germline V and J ends were trimmed by 3 bases and 9 bases, with 12 bases remaining between them. Germline-derived CDR1 and CDR2 are SGHAT and FQNNGV. The CDR3 DNA reads as TGTGCCAGCAGCTTGGGTATATTGGTTGAGCAGTTCTTC. Translated: CASSLGILVEQFF.

The sample holds many counts of this clonotype. CDR3 DNA sequence: TGTGCCTGGAGTGTACCAGGGGGTACGCAGTATTTT. Protein: CAWSVPGGTQYF. The rearrangement links TRBV30 to TRBJ2-3, with TRBD1 identical over 7 bases. Germline CDR1 and CDR2: GTSNPN and SVGIG (reference sequence). The CDR3 length is 12 residues. Trimming took 0 bases from V and 8 from J; bases not matched to a gene: 2.

The chain links TRBV24-1 to TRBJ2-1, with TRBD2 matching over 7 bases. Germline-derived CDR1 and CDR2 are KGHDR and SFDVKD. The junction had 5 bases not matched to a gene; V was cut back by 10 bases and J by 3 bases. The CDR3 length is 13 residues. DNA of the CDR3: TGTGCCACAGCGGGATCGGACTACAATGAGCAGTTCTTC. Translated: CATAGSDYNEQFF.

This clonotype was seen more than once but under ten times. The chain couples TRBV20-1 to TRBJ2-1; D gene unclear. The CDR3 contains 12 residues. V lost 3 bases and J 8 bases, leaving 11 bases between the germline ends. Per germline, CDR1 DFQATT and CDR2 SNEGSKA (reference sequence). In DNA form, the CDR3 reads TGCAGTGCTAGCGGCTATCTCGATGAGCAGTTCTTC. This codes for CSASGYLDEQFF.

The sample holds a few counts of this clonotype. The rearrangement joins TRBV6-1 to TRBJ2-1, with 9 positions matching TRBD1. The J segment lost 7 bases and the V segment lost 7 bases, leaving 5 bases of the junction unmatched. Looked up from germline, CDR1 is MNHNS and CDR2 is SASEGT. This CDR3 comprises 13 residues. The CDR3 is CASNRGQGNEQFF. The CDR3, as DNA: TGTGCCAGCAATAGGGGACAGGGAAATGAGCAGTTCTTC.

The gene calls are TRBV12-3 or TRBV12-4 and TRBJ2-1; D may be TRBD2 (6 bases). The CDR3 has 16 amino acids. V was shortened by 2 bases and J by 6 bases, with 17 bases between the two germline ends. CDR3 region: CASSLLAGNNLNEQFF. The CDR3, as DNA: TGTGCCAGCAGTTTACTGGCGGGAAATAATCTCAATGAGCAGTTCTTC.

This sequence joins TRBV28 and TRBJ2-5; 7 positions match TRBD2. The CDR3 covers 14 residues. After removal of 3 bases from V and 4 bases from J, the junction contained 5 bases not matched to a gene. Germline V gene sequence: CDR1 MDHEN, CDR2 SYDVKM. The CDR3 is CASSFSGGGETQYF. The CDR3, as DNA: TGTGCCAGCAGTTTCTCGGGAGGAGGAGAGACCCAGTACTTC.

In this sample, this clonotype turned up a few times. This chain connects TRBV20-1 to TRBJ1-6; no definite D call. V lost 1 base to trimming and J lost 8 bases, with 12 bases between them. Germline V gene lookup returns CDR1 DFQATT and CDR2 SNEGSKA (reference sequence). The CDR3 loop spans 14 amino acids. This CDR3 reads CSARGPDPHSPLHF. The CDR3 bases are TGCAGTGCTAGAGGCCCGGACCCTCATTCACCCCTCCACTTT.